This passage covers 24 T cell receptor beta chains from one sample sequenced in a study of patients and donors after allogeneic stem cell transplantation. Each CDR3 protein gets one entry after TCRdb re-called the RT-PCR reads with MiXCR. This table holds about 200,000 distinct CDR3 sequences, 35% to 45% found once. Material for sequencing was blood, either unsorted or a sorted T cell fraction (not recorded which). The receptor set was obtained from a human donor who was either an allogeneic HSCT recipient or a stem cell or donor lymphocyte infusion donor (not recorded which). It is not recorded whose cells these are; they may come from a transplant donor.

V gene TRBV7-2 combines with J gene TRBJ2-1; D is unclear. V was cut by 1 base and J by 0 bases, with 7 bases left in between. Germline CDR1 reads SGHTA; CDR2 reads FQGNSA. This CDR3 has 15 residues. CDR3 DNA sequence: TGTGCCAGCAGCTTAGGAAGCCGCTCCTACAATGAGCAGTTCTTC. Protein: CASSLGSRSYNEQFF.

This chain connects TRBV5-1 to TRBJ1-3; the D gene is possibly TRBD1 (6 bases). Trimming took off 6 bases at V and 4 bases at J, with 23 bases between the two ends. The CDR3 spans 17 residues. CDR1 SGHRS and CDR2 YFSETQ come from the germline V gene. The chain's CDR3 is CASTPGYRGFSGNTIYF. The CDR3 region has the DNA TGCGCCAGCACCCCCGGTTATAGGGGGTTTTCAGGAAACACCATATATTTT.

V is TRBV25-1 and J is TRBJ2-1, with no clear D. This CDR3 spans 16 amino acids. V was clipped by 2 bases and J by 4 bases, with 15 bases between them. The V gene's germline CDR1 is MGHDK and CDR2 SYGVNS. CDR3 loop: CASSEGRTPLYNEQFF. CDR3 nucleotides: TGTGCCAGCAGTGAAGGTCGGACGCCTCTATACAATGAGCAGTTCTTC.

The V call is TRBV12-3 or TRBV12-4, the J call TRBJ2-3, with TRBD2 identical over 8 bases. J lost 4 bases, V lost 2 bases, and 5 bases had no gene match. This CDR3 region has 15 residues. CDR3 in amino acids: CASSLFGGAADTQYF. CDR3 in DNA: TGTGCCAGCAGTTTATTCGGGGGGGCCGCAGATACGCAGTATTTT.

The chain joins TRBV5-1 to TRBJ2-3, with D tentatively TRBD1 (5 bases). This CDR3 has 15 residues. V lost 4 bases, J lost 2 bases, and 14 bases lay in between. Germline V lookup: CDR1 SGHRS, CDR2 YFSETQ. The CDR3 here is CASSVDSLNTDTQYF. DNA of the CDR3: TGCGCCAGCAGCGTAGACAGCCTTAACACAGATACGCAGTATTTT.

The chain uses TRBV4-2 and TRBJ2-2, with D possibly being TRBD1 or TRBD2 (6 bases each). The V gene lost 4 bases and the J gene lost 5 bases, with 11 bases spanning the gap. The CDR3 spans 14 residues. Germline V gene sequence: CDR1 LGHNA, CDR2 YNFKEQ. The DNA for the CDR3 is TGTGCCAGCAGCCGGGGGGCGCGGACCGGGGAGCTGTTTTTT. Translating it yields CASSRGARTGELFF.

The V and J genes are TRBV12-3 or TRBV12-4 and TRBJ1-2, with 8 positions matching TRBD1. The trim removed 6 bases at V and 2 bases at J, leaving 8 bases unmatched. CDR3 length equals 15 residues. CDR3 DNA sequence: TGTGCCAGCAGCCCCTTTCGGACAGGGAACTATGGCTACACCTTC. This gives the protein CASSPFRTGNYGYTF.

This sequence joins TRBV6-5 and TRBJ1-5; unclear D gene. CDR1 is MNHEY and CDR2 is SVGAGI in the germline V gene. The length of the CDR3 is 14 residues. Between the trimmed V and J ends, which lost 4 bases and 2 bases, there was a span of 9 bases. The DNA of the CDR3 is TGTGCCAGCAGTTGGCAGATCGGCAATCAGCCCCAGCATTTT. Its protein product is CASSWQIGNQPQHF.

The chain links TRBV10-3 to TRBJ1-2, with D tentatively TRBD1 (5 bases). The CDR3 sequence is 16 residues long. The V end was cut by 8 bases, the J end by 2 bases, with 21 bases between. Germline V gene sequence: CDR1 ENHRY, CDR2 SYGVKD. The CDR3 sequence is CAIFNRGRDGNYGYTF. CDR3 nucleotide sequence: TGTGCCATCTTTAACCGTGGCCGGGACGGAAACTATGGCTACACCTTC.

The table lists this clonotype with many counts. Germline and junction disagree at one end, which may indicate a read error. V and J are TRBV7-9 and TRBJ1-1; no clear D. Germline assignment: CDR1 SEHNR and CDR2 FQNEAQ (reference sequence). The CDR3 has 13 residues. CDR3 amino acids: CASSLEANTEAFF. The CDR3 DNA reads TGCGCCAGCAGCTTGGAAGCGAACACTGAAGCTTTCTTT.

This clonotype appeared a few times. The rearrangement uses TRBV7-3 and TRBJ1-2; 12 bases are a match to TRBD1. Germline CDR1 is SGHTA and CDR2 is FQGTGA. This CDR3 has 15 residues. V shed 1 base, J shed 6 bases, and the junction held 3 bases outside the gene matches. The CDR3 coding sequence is TGTGCCAGCAGCTTAAAGGGACAGGGGGCGAATGGCTACACCTTC. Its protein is CASSLKGQGANGYTF.

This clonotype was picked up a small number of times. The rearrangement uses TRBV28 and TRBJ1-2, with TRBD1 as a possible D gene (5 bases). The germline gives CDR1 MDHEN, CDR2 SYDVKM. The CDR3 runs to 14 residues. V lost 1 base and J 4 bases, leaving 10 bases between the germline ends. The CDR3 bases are TGTGCCAGCAGTTTATTCGGGACGGCCTATGGCTACACCTTC. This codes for CASSLFGTAYGYTF.

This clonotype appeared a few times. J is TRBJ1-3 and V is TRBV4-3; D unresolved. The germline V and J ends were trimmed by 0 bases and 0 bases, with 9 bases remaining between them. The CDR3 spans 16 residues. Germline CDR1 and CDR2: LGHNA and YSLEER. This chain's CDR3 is CASSQDLALSGNTIYF. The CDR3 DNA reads TGCGCCAGCAGCCAAGATCTCGCACTCTCTGGAAACACCATATATTTT.

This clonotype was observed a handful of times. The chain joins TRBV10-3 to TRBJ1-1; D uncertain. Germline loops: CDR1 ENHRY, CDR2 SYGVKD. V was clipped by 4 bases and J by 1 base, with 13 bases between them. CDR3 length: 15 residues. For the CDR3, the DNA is TGTGCCATCAGTGTGGGAGGCACGACGAACACTGAAGCTTTCTTT. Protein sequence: CAISVGGTTNTEAFF.

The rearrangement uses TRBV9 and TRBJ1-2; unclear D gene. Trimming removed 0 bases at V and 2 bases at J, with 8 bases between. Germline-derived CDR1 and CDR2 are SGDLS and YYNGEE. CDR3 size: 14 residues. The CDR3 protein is CASSVGMKNYGYTF. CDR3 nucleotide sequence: TGTGCCAGCAGCGTAGGCATGAAGAACTATGGCTACACCTTC.

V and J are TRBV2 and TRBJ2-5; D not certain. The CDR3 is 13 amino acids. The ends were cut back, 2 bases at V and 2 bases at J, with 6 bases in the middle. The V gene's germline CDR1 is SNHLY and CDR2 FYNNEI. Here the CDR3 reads CASSESRQETQYF. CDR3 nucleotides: TGTGCCAGCAGTGAATCACGTCAAGAGACCCAGTACTTC.

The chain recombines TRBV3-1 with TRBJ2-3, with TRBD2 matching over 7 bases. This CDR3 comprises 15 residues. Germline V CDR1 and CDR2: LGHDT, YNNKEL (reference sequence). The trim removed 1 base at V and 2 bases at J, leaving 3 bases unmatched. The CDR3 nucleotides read TGTGCCAGCAGCCAAGTTAGCGGGCCCACAGATACGCAGTATTTT. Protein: CASSQVSGPTDTQYF.

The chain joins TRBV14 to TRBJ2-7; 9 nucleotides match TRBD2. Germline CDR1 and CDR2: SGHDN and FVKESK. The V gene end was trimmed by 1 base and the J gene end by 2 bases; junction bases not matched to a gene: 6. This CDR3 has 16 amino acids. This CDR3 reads CASSQVSSGEAYEQYF. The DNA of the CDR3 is TGTGCCAGCAGCCAAGTATCTAGCGGGGAGGCCTACGAGCAGTACTTC.

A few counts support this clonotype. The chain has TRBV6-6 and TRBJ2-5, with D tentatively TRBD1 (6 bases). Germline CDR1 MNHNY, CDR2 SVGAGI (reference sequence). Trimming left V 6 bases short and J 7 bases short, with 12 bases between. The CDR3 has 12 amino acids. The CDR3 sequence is CASRVRGGTQYF. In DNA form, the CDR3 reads TGTGCCAGCAGAGTCAGGGGTGGGACCCAGTACTTC.

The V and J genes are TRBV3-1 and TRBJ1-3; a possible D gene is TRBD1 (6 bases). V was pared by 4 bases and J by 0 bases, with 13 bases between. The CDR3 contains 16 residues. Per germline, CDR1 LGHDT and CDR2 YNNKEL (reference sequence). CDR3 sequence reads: CASSLGAGGSGNTIYF. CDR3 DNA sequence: TGTGCCAGCAGCCTGGGGGCCGGGGGCTCTGGAAACACCATATATTTT.

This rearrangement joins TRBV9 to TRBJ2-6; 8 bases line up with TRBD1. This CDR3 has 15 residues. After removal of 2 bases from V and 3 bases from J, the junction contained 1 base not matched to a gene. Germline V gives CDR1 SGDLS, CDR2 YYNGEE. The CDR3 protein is CASSVRGHGANVLTF. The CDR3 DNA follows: TGTGCCAGCAGCGTCAGGGGGCATGGGGCCAACGTCCTGACTTTC.

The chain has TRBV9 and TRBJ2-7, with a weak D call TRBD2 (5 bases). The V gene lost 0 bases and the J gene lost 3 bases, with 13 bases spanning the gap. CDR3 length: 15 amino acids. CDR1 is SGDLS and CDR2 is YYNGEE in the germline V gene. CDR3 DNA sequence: TGTGCCAGCAGCGTAGGTTGGACTGTTAACTACGAGCAGTACTTC. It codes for CASSVGWTVNYEQYF.

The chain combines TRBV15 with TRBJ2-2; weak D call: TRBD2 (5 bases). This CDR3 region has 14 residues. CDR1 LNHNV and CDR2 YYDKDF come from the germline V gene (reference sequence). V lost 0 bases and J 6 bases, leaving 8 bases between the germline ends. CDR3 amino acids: CATSRDPGSGELFF. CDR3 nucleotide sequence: TGTGCCACCAGCAGAGATCCGGGATCCGGGGAGCTGTTTTTT.

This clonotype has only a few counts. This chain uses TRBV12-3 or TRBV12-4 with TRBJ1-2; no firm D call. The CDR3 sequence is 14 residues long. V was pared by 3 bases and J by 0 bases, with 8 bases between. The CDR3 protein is CASSLRGPNYGYTF. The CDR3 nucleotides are TGTGCCAGCAGTTTGAGAGGGCCTAACTATGGCTACACCTTC.